By sample share, the clone carrying this T cell receptor (beta chain) is medium-sized. The antigen remains unidentified. This sample was included in a study of immune heterogeneity within non-small cell lung tumors. Study observations and caveats: Identical dominant CDR3 beta clonotypes were found repeatedly across the tumor sites of a single patient, and these appeared alongside high-frequency clones that were unique to particular tumor locations. With local tumor mutational burden, local T-cell clonality showed a moderate but significant correlation (R roughly 0.3).

With approximately 650 ng used per sample, the template was genomic DNA from bulk tumor. Several far-apart biopsies were taken per primary tumor during surgery. Curative surgery was undertaken by patients, who had untreated, newly diagnosed non-small cell lung cancer. Multiplex PCR relied on 32 V and 13 J primers to amplify TCR beta CDR3. TCRdb fed the multiplex PCR reads into MiXCR, producing one record per CDR3 protein. Seen here are some 10,000 distinct CDR3 sequences, around 17% observed once, and the top ten hold about 3.5%. The origin of this receptor is a man aged 40-55 years with non-small cell lung cancer. Input material: lung tumor tissue.

CDR3 protein: CATGGDYYGYTF. As DNA, the CDR3 is TGTGCCACGGGGGGGGACTACTATGGCTACACCTTC. J is TRBJ1-2 and V is TRBV15, with D perhaps TRBD1 (5 bases). V was pared by 9 bases and J by 3 bases, with 11 bases between. CDR1 and CDR2 (germline): LNHNV, YYDKDF (reference sequence). The CDR3 contains 12 residues.